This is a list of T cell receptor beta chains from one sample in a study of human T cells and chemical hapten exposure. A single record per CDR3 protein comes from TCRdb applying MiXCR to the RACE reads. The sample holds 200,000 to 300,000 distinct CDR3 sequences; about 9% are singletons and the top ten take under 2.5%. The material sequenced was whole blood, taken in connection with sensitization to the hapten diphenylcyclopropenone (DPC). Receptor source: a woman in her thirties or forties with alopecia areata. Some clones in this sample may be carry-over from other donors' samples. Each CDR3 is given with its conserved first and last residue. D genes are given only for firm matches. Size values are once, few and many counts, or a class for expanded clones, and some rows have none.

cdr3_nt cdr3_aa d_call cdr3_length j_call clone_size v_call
TGCAGCGTCCGGGGACTAGCGGGAGCAGAGACCCAGTACTTC CSVRGLAGAETQYF TRBD2 14 TRBJ2-5 few TRBV29-1
TGCAGTGCCGCACCTATTTTTGAAAAACTGTTTTTT CSAAPIFEKLFF . 12 TRBJ1-4 few TRBV20-1
TGCGCCAGCAGCCCCCGGTTGTTCTCCTACAATGAGCAGTTCTTC CASSPRLFSYNEQFF . 15 TRBJ2-1 many TRBV5-1
TGTGCCAGCAGTCCCTCTCCCTGGGGGGGGGCCAAAAACATTCAGTACTTC CASSPSPWGGAKNIQYF TRBD2 17 TRBJ2-4 few TRBV6-6
TGTGCCAGCAGTTTTTACCAAAGCCTGGCTGAAGCTTTCTTT CASSFYQSLAEAFF . 14 TRBJ1-1 . TRBV28
TGTGCCAGCAGTGGCCAGGGGTTGACCAATGAGCAGTTCTTC CASSGQGLTNEQFF . 14 TRBJ2-1 . TRBV6-1
TGTGCCAGCAAAATGGGACAGGGGCCCTACGAGCAGTACTTC CASKMGQGPYEQYF TRBD1 14 TRBJ2-7 once TRBV27
TGTGCCAGCAGTGAAGCTGGAGGGTCGTATGGCTACACCTTC CASSEAGGSYGYTF . 14 TRBJ1-2 few TRBV6-1
TGTGCCAGCAGTATGGACCCCCAAGGGGGTTATAGCAATCAGCCCCAGCATTTT CASSMDPQGGYSNQPQHF . 18 TRBJ1-5 . TRBV6-6
TGTGCCAGCAGTTACTGGGGCGCGAAGGACACTGAAGCTTTCTTT CASSYWGAKDTEAFF . 15 TRBJ1-1 few TRBV6-5
TGTGCCACCAGTTCGGGGGGAGCAACTAATGAAAAACTGTTTTTT CATSSGGATNEKLFF . 15 TRBJ1-4 . TRBV24-1
TGCGCCAGCAGCCCTAAAGGGGACAGGGGATACGAGCAGTACTTC CASSPKGDRGYEQYF TRBD1 15 TRBJ2-7 few TRBV5-1
TGTGCCAGCAGCGTAGTTACCGGGGAGCTGTTTTTT CASSVVTGELFF . 12 TRBJ2-2 few TRBV9
TGTGCCAGTAGTCCGACCCCCGGGGGCAATCAGCCCCAGCATTTT CASSPTPGGNQPQHF . 15 TRBJ1-5 few TRBV19
TGTGCCAGCAGCAGACAGGCTGAGCAGTACTTC CASSRQAEQYF . 11 TRBJ2-7 . TRBV7-9
TGTGCCAGCAGTTTATTGGCAGGGGGCGGACATGGCTACACCTTC CASSLLAGGGHGYTF TRBD1 15 TRBJ1-2 few TRBV28
TGTGCCAGCAGTGACAGGGGAAGAGGCAATCAGCCCCAGCATTTT CASSDRGRGNQPQHF TRBD1 15 TRBJ1-5 few TRBV6-6
TGTGCCAGCAGTCAACGGTGGGAAGAGACCCAGTACTTC CASSQRWEETQYF . 13 TRBJ2-5 many TRBV12-3/TRBV12-4
TGCAGTGCTAGAGATAGAAACGAGCCAGGGAACTATGGCTACACCTTC CSARDRNEPGNYGYTF . 16 TRBJ1-2 . TRBV20-1
TGCAGTGCGAGGCGCTCAGGGGCAGGGGGCACTGAAGCTTTCTTT CSARRSGAGGTEAFF TRBD1 15 TRBJ1-1 few TRBV20-1
TGCAGTGCTAGCCCGGGGAAGGGGGGCTCCTATAATTCACCCCTCCACTTT CSASPGKGGSYNSPLHF . 17 TRBJ1-6 . TRBV20-1
TGTGCCAGCAGTCGAGCGGGAAGCCATGAGCAGTTCTTC CASSRAGSHEQFF TRBD2 13 TRBJ2-1 few TRBV6-5
TGTGCCAGCAGTTTCGTGGGGGGGGAGCTGTTTTTT CASSFVGGELFF . 12 TRBJ2-2 many TRBV12-3/TRBV12-4
TGCAGTGGAGGGCTTTTAGATACGCAGTATTTT CSGGLLDTQYF . 11 TRBJ2-3 few TRBV20-1
TGTGCCAGCAGACCGGGACAGGGGACCGGGGAGCTGTTTTTT CASRPGQGTGELFF TRBD1 14 TRBJ2-2 . TRBV6-1
TGTGCCAGCAGCCCAAGCCAGGACAGGGACTACGAGCAGTACTTC CASSPSQDRDYEQYF TRBD1 15 TRBJ2-7 . TRBV5-4
TGTGCCAGCAGCCGAGGGGATTTTGAGACCCAGTACTTC CASSRGDFETQYF . 13 TRBJ2-5 few TRBV9
TGTGCCAGCAGTTTACGCCCCCCCGGGCTAGCGGGAGGCGAGCAGTACTTC CASSLRPPGLAGGEQYF TRBD2 17 TRBJ2-7 . TRBV27
TGTGCCAGCAGTGAGGGACTAGCGGGAGGGCCGCCCTACAATGAGCAGTTCTTC CASSEGLAGGPPYNEQFF TRBD2 18 TRBJ2-1 many TRBV6-1
TGTGCCAGCAGCTTAGCGGGAGCGGCAGATACGCAGTATTTT CASSLAGAADTQYF . 14 TRBJ2-3 . TRBV7-2
TGCAGTGCGCAGCGGGAGATGGCCACCGGGGAGCTGTTTTTT CSAQREMATGELFF TRBD2 14 TRBJ2-2 many TRBV20-1
TGTGCCAGCAGCCCGGCGGGTTGGGCTTACGAGCAGTACTTC CASSPAGWAYEQYF . 14 TRBJ2-7 . TRBV7-9
TGTGCCAGCAGGGCAGCGGGAGGGCCCTCCTCCTACAATGAGCAGTTCTTC CASRAAGGPSSYNEQFF TRBD2 17 TRBJ2-1 . TRBV12-3/TRBV12-4
TGCAGTGCAGGGGGAGGAGGCAATCAGCCCCAGCATTTT CSAGGGGNQPQHF . 13 TRBJ1-5 . TRBV20-1
TGCGCCAGCAGCCAAGTGTGGAACAGGAACACTGAAGCTTTCTTT CASSQVWNRNTEAFF . 15 TRBJ1-1 many TRBV4-3
TGCAGCGTGGGGGGGATCGAGCAGTACTTC CSVGGIEQYF TRBD2 10 TRBJ2-7 many TRBV29-1
TGCGCCAGCAGCTTCTCCGGACTAGCGGGGGTCTCCTACAATGAGCAGTTCTTC CASSFSGLAGVSYNEQFF TRBD2 18 TRBJ2-1 few TRBV5-1
TGTGCCAGCAGTTTAACTAGCGGGAGCACCTACAATGAGCAGTTCTTC CASSLTSGSTYNEQFF TRBD2 16 TRBJ2-1 few TRBV28
TGTGCCAGCAGTGCACTAGCGAGAGCCGAGCAGTACTTC CASSALARAEQYF TRBD2 13 TRBJ2-7 many TRBV12-3/TRBV12-4
TGTGCCAGCAGTGAGGGACTCTACCAAGAGACCCAGTACTTC CASSEGLYQETQYF . 14 TRBJ2-5 . TRBV28